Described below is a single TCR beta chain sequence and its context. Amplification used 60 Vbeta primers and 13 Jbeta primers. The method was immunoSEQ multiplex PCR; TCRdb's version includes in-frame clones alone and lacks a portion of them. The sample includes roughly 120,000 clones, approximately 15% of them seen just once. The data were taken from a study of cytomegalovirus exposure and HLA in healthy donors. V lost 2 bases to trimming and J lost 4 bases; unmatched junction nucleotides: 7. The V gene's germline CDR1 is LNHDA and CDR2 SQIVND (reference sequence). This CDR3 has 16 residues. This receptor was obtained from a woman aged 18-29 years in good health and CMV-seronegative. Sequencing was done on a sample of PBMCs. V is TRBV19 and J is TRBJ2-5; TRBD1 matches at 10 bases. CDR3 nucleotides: TGTGCCAGTAGTATAATGGACAGGGGGGAAGGAGAGACCCAGTACTTC. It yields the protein CASSIMDRGEGETQYF.